This TCR beta chain derives from a study of blood T cell repertoires in COVID-19. Generated by immunoSEQ multiplex PCR, the TCRdb table keeps only in-frame clones and is missing some. In the table there are about 200,000 clones, over 60% of which are singletons. The CDR3 consists of 13 residues. Trimming removed 2 bases from V and 6 bases from J, with 9 bases in between. From germline, CDR1 is SGHAT and CDR2 FQNNGV. This TCR was recovered from a woman aged 70-85 years with acute or convalescent COVID-19. Input material: peripheral blood. The V and J genes are TRBV11-2 and TRBJ2-3; D is undetermined. CDR3 coding DNA: TGTGCCAGCAGCTTACCATTCCCCGATACGCAGTATTTT. Its translation: CASSLPFPDTQYF.